This TCR beta chain derives from a study of blood T cell repertoires in COVID-19. Across the study: Sites in the United States, Italy and Spain provided acute and convalescent COVID-19 samples.

In the original workflow: Reference gene primers were amplified, and this amplification served to estimate nucleated cell counts. Assay used: immunoSEQ multiplex PCR; TCRdb lists only in-frame clones, some missing. The V and J calls and clone size are taken from that table; D and trimming were inferred from the DNA. The table records about 260,000 clones, around four fifths of them present only once. This clone appeared a few times. The CDR3 covers 16 residues. Germline assignment: CDR1 LNHNV and CDR2 YYDKDF (reference sequence). V trimming: 0 bases; J trimming: 4 bases; junction bases outside the gene matches: 5.

This receptor was obtained from an elderly woman with acute or convalescent COVID-19. The chain combines TRBV15 with TRBJ1-4; 7 positions agree with TRBD1. Sequencing was performed on peripheral blood. The CDR3 loop is CATSRDRTGHNEKLFF. The DNA for the CDR3 is TGTGCCACCAGCAGAGATCGGACAGGCCATAATGAAAAACTGTTTTTT.